These 32 T cell receptor beta chains were sequenced from one sample in a study of patients and donors after allogeneic stem cell transplantation. TCRdb re-called the RT-PCR reads through MiXCR, storing one row per CDR3 protein. The sample lists 85,000 to 90,000 distinct CDR3 sequences, 45% to 50% occurring once. The sequencing input was blood, either unsorted or a sorted T cell fraction (not recorded which). All receptors come from a human donor who was either an allogeneic HSCT recipient or a stem cell or donor lymphocyte infusion donor (not recorded which). It is not recorded whose cells these are; they may come from a transplant donor.

The J gene is TRBJ1-3, the V gene TRBV12-3 or TRBV12-4; D call uncertain. The length of the CDR3 is 16 residues. Trimming left V 4 bases short and J 0 bases short, with 13 bases between. CDR3 residues: CASSSRWAVSGNTIYF. DNA of the CDR3: TGTGCCAGCAGTTCCCGCTGGGCAGTCTCTGGAAACACCATATATTTT.

The chain links TRBV27 to TRBJ1-1; D may be TRBD1 (6 bases). This CDR3 region has 14 residues. Looked up from germline, CDR1 is MNHEY and CDR2 is SMNVEV (reference sequence). Trimming cost V 6 bases and J 1 base, with 12 bases left between them. The DNA of the CDR3 is TGTGCCAGCAGCATATCACAGGGGAACACTGAAGCTTTCTTT. It encodes CASSISQGNTEAFF.

This clonotype came up a few times. The genes are TRBV7-2 and TRBJ1-4, with a weak D call TRBD1 (6 bases). This CDR3 has 14 amino acids. Germline V gene data show CDR1 as SGHTA and CDR2 as FQGNSA. V lost 1 base and J lost 8, with 11 bases in between. The CDR3 protein is CASSLVGAGEKLFF. CDR3 bases: TGTGCCAGCAGCTTAGTGGGGGCTGGGGAAAAACTGTTTTTT.

The chain carries TRBV4-1 and TRBJ2-1; 7 bases agree with TRBD2. Germline values: CDR1 MGHRA, CDR2 YSYEKL. Trimming took 3 bases from V and 9 from J; bases not matched to a gene: 8. The CDR3 is 14 amino acids. The DNA for the CDR3 is TGCGCCAGCAGCCAGTCCCAGCTAGCGGCTGAGCAGTTCTTC. This translates into CASSQSQLAAEQFF.

The chain recombines TRBV28 with TRBJ1-5; D gene uncertain. The CDR3 extends over 15 amino acids. Germline values: CDR1 MDHEN, CDR2 SYDVKM. The ends were cut back, 3 bases at V and 4 bases at J, with 13 bases in the middle. As DNA, the CDR3 is TGTGCCAGCAGTTTCGGGATGAATCCGAATCAGCCCCAGCATTTT. Protein product: CASSFGMNPNQPQHF.

The chain joins TRBV11-2 to TRBJ1-1; 7 nucleotides agree with TRBD1. The V gene's germline CDR1 is SGHAT and CDR2 FQNNGV. Trimming at V came to 4 bases and at J to 5 bases, leaving 7 bases not matched to a gene. The CDR3 contains 14 residues. The CDR3 region is CASSSNRGRTEAFF. The DNA for the CDR3 is TGTGCCAGCAGCTCAAACAGGGGACGGACTGAAGCTTTCTTT.

This clonotype turned up a few times. The chain employs TRBV20-1 and TRBJ1-3; D ambiguous. From germline, CDR1 is DFQATT and CDR2 SNEGSKA (reference sequence). The CDR3 contains 13 residues. The V end was cut by 3 bases, the J end by 1 base, with 7 bases between. CDR3 in amino acids: CSARPISGNTIYF. The CDR3 DNA reads TGCAGTGCTAGGCCGATTTCTGGAAACACCATATATTTT.

The V and J genes are TRBV29-1 and TRBJ2-1; 8 bases align to TRBD2. This CDR3 has 16 residues. CDR1 SQVTM and CDR2 ANQGSEA come from the germline V gene. V shed 3 bases and J 7 bases; nucleotides not matched to a gene: 14. The CDR3 loop reads CSVEGSSLAEFNEQFF. As DNA, the CDR3 is TGCAGCGTTGAGGGTAGTTCACTAGCGGAGTTTAATGAGCAGTTCTTC.

This chain connects TRBV4-2 to TRBJ1-3, with 10 bases aligning to TRBD1. Germline CDR1 reads LGHNA; CDR2 reads YNFKEQ. Trimming cost V 4 bases and J 4 bases; bases outside gene matches: 4. This CDR3 comprises 15 residues. The CDR3 DNA is TGTGCCAGCAGCCGACAGGGGGCTTCCGGAAACACCATATATTTT. The encoded protein is CASSRQGASGNTIYF.

This clonotype was found a few times. The chain has TRBV5-1 and TRBJ1-6; 7 bases are a match to TRBD1. The germline gives CDR1 SGHRS, CDR2 YFSETQ. V lost 4 bases and J lost 5; bases outside the gene matches: 0. The CDR3 runs 13 residues. CDR3 amino acids: CASSTGDNSPLHF. CDR3 nucleotides: TGCGCCAGCAGCACAGGGGATAATTCACCCCTCCACTTT.

The gene calls are TRBV12-3 or TRBV12-4 and TRBJ1-6; a possible D gene is TRBD1 (5 bases). Trimming pared 5 bases from V and 6 bases from J, leaving 14 bases between. This CDR3 has 15 amino acids. The CDR3 coding sequence is TGTGCCAGCAGTCAACAGAGGGGTGGTAATTCACCCCTCCACTTT. This gives the protein CASSQQRGGNSPLHF.

The chain employs TRBV20-1 and TRBJ1-1, with 7 positions matching TRBD1. CDR1 and CDR2 from the germline V gene are DFQATT and SNEGSKA (reference sequence). CDR3 length equals 13 residues. V was clipped by 4 bases and J by 4 bases; unmatched bases: 6. This CDR3 reads CSAKGAWSTEAFF. In DNA, the CDR3 is TGCAGTGCTAAGGGGGCTTGGAGCACTGAAGCTTTCTTT.

CDR3 DNA sequence: TGTGCCAGCACTAGACACCTTCAGTACTATGGCTACACCTTC. It codes for CASTRHLQYYGYTF. The chain combines TRBV12-3 or TRBV12-4 with TRBJ1-2; no definite D call. There are 14 residues in the CDR3. Trimming pared 7 bases from V and 3 bases from J, leaving 15 bases between.

This clonotype was seen many times. V and J are TRBV7-3 and TRBJ1-1, with D unresolved. CDR3 length: 13 residues. Trimming removed 4 bases from V and 1 base from J, with 7 bases in between. Germline V gives CDR1 SGHTA, CDR2 FQGTGA. DNA for the CDR3: TGTGCCAGCAGCTCCCAAGAGAACACTGAAGCTTTCTTT. It yields the protein CASSSQENTEAFF.

V is TRBV5-1 and J is TRBJ1-2, with D uncertain. Between the trimmed V and J ends, which lost 7 bases and 0 bases, there was a span of 16 bases. There are 15 residues in the CDR3. CDR1 and CDR2 from the germline V gene are SGHRS and YFSETQ. The CDR3 DNA follows: TGCGCCAGCTCCCTAGCAGAAAAGACTAACTATGGCTACACCTTC. It encodes CASSLAEKTNYGYTF.

The chain has TRBV10-3 and TRBJ2-6; 9 bases fit TRBD1. Germline CDR1 ENHRY, CDR2 SYGVKD. The J segment lost 0 bases and the V segment lost 10 bases, leaving 7 bases of the junction unmatched. There are 16 residues in the CDR3. CDR3 sequence: CATRTGDLSGANVLTF. CDR3 bases: TGTGCCACCAGGACAGGGGACCTCTCTGGGGCCAACGTCCTGACTTTC.

The rearrangement links TRBV20-1 to TRBJ1-5; a possible D gene is TRBD1 (5 bases). The germline V gene has CDR1 DFQATT and CDR2 SNEGSKA (reference sequence). This CDR3 is 12 amino acids long. Trimming stripped 2 bases from V and 5 bases from J, with 7 bases between. DNA of the CDR3: TGCAGTGCTAGACAGGGAGATCAGCCCCAGCATTTT. Translating it yields CSARQGDQPQHF.

The gene calls are TRBV12-2 and TRBJ2-3; the D segment call TRBD1 is taken from the table without a DNA check. TRBV12-2 is a known pseudogene. This CDR3 contains 17 residues. The CDR3 bases are TGTGCAAGTCGCTTAGCAGGAAGGACAACTAGCACAGATACGCAGTATTTT. Protein sequence: CASRLAGRTTSTDTQYF.

This clonotype was detected once. This chain uses TRBV12-3 or TRBV12-4 with TRBJ2-1, with TRBD2 identical over 8 bases. J lost 2 bases, V lost 4 bases, and 4 bases had no gene match. This CDR3 region has 15 residues. In DNA, the CDR3 is TGTGCCAGCAGTTCTACTAGCGGACCCTACAATGAGCAGTTCTTC. It yields the protein CASSSTSGPYNEQFF.

This clonotype was recorded a few times. This chain joins TRBV20-1 and TRBJ1-1; D is uncertain. The germline gives CDR1 DFQATT, CDR2 SNEGSKA (reference sequence). CDR3 length: 13 amino acids. V lost 0 bases to trimming and J lost 4 bases, with 9 bases between them. CDR3 sequence reads: CSARDARGTEAFF. The CDR3 nucleotides are TGCAGTGCTAGAGACGCCCGGGGCACTGAAGCTTTCTTT.

V gene TRBV10-1 combines with J gene TRBJ2-1; D call uncertain. Germline V gene sequence: CDR1 WNHNN, CDR2 SYGVQD (reference sequence). V dropped 6 bases and J dropped 14 bases, with 11 bases sitting between them. CDR3 length: 10 residues. The CDR3 sequence is CASSRLPKFF. In nucleotides, the CDR3 is TGCGCCAGCAGCCGATTACCTAAGTTCTTC.

This chain uses TRBV12-3 or TRBV12-4 with TRBJ1-2, with 7 bases lining up with TRBD1. V trimming: 2 bases; J trimming: 7 bases; junction bases outside the gene matches: 4. The CDR3 runs 13 residues. The CDR3 nucleotides are TGTGCCAGCAGTTTAAAGGGGGCGTTTGGCTACACCTTC. Protein product: CASSLKGAFGYTF.

V usage is TRBV7-3 and J usage is TRBJ1-2; 9 positions agree with TRBD1. After removal of 0 bases from V and 8 bases from J, the junction contained 7 bases not matched to a gene. Germline V gene data show CDR1 as SGHTA and CDR2 as FQGTGA. The CDR3 runs to 15 residues. The CDR3 is CASSLTPGQGVGYTF. The CDR3 DNA sequence: TGTGCCAGCAGCTTAACACCGGGACAGGGCGTGGGCTACACCTTC. The variable domain in full, completed from reference TRBV7-3 and TRBJ1-2, reads GAGVSQTPSNKVTEKGKYVELRCDPISGHTALYWYRQSLGQGPEFLIYFQGTGAADDSGLPNDRFFAVRPEGSVSTLKIQRTERGDSAVYLCASSLTPGQGVGYTFGSGTRLTVV.

V gene TRBV28 combines with J gene TRBJ1-2, with D unresolved. This CDR3 contains 14 residues. V was shortened by 3 bases and J by 0 bases, with 8 bases between the two germline ends. The germline V gene has CDR1 MDHEN and CDR2 SYDVKM. CDR3: CASSLMSANYGYTF. The CDR3 bases are TGTGCCAGCAGTTTGATGTCAGCTAACTATGGCTACACCTTC.

The J gene is TRBJ2-2, the V gene TRBV7-9; D is perhaps TRBD1 (6 bases). Trimming stripped 3 bases from V and 1 base from J, with 9 bases between. Germline-derived CDR1 and CDR2 are SEHNR and FQNEAQ (reference sequence). The CDR3 loop spans 15 amino acids. Here the CDR3 reads CASSFRDMNTGELFF. CDR3 nucleotide sequence: TGTGCCAGCAGCTTCAGGGACATGAACACCGGGGAGCTGTTTTTT.

This clonotype was seen more than once but under ten times. The rearrangement links TRBV4-3 to TRBJ1-2; D is uncertain. CDR3 length equals 12 residues. CDR1 LGHNA and CDR2 YSLEER come from the germline V gene. Trimming removed 7 bases at V and 7 bases at J, with 13 bases between. CDR3 in DNA: TGCGCCAGCACAGACCATCAGCTTGGCTACACCTTC. The encoded protein is CASTDHQLGYTF.

This clonotype was found once. As DNA, the CDR3 is TGCAGTGCTATCAGTAACACTGAAGCTTTCTTT. It yields the protein CSAISNTEAFF. The chain joins TRBV20-1 to TRBJ1-1; D remains unclear. The length of the CDR3 is 11 residues. Germline values: CDR1 DFQATT, CDR2 SNEGSKA (reference sequence). V was trimmed by 4 bases and J by 2 bases, leaving 5 bases between them.

This chain joins TRBV19 and TRBJ1-5; no clear D gene. The V end was cut by 2 bases, the J end by 3 bases, with 20 bases between. This CDR3 contains 18 residues. Germline assignment: CDR1 LNHDA and CDR2 SQIVND (reference sequence). The CDR3 nucleotides are TGTGCCAGTAGTATATGGATAAGGAGTTCACTGATCAATCAGCCCCAGCATTTT. This sequence encodes CASSIWIRSSLINQPQHF.

In its sample, this clonotype was seen a few times. The chain combines TRBV5-1 with TRBJ1-1; D not resolved. V was cut by 5 bases and J by 4 bases, with 15 bases left in between. The CDR3 consists of 14 residues. CDR1 is SGHRS, CDR2 YFSETQ, per germline. The CDR3 protein is CASRTSTAGTEAFF. Here the CDR3 DNA reads TGCGCCAGCAGAACGTCCACCGCAGGCACTGAAGCTTTCTTT.

The CDR3 nucleotides are TGTGCCAGCAGTCGACTAGCGGGAGGGGAAGATACGCAGTATTTT. Translated: CASSRLAGGEDTQYF. This chain connects TRBV6-7 to TRBJ2-3, with TRBD2 identical over 14 bases. TRBV6-7 counts as an open reading frame of uncertain function. Unmatched junction bases numbered 3, after V lost 5 bases and J lost 5 bases. This CDR3 region has 15 residues.

In DNA form, the CDR3 reads TGTGCCAGCAGTGGGGAGGGAGGCTACACCTTC. It specifies CASSGEGGYTF. This chain uses TRBV12-3 or TRBV12-4 with TRBJ1-2; no definite D call. The CDR3 contains 11 residues. V gave up 5 bases and J gave up 8 bases, with 9 bases separating them.

The J gene is TRBJ1-1, the V gene TRBV6-6; 9 bases align to TRBD1. Germline V gene lookup returns CDR1 MNHNY and CDR2 SVGAGI (reference sequence). The CDR3 sequence is 14 residues long. The V gene end was trimmed by 6 bases and the J gene end by 4 bases; junction bases not matched to a gene: 6. In DNA form, the CDR3 reads TGTGCCAGCAGAAACAGGGGGCCGAGCACTGAAGCTTTCTTT. Protein product: CASRNRGPSTEAFF.